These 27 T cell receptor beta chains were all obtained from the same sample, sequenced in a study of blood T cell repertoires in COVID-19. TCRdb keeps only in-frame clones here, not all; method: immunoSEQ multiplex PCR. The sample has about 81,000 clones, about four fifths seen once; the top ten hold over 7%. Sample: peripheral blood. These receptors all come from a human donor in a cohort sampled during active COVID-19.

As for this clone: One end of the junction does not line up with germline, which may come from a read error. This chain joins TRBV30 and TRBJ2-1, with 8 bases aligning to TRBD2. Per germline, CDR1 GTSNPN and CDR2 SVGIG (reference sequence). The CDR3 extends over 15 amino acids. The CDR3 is CAWSQTSGPYHEQFF. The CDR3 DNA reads TGTGCCTGGAGTCAAACTAGCGGCCCCTACCATGAGCAGTTCTTC.

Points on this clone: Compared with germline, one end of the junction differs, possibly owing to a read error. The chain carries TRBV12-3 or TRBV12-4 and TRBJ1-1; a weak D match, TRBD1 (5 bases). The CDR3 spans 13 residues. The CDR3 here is CANSFRVLGEAFF. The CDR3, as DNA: TGTGCCAACAGTTTCAGGGTACTGGGTGAAGCTTTCTTT.

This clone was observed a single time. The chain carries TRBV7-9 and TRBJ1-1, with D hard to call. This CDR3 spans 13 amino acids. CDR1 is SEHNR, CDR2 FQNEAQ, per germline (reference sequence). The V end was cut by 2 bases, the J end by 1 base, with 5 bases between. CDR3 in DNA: TGTGCCAGCAGCTTAACACAGAACACTGAAGCTTTCTTT. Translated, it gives CASSLTQNTEAFF.

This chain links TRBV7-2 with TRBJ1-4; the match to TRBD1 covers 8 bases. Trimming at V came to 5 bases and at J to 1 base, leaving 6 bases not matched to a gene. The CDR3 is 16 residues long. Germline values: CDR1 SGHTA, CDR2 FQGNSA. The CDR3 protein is CASSPGQGVTNEKLFF. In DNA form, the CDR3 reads TGTGCCAGCAGCCCTGGACAGGGAGTAACTAATGAAAAACTGTTTTTT.

The CDR3 coding sequence is TGTGCCAGCAATTTCGTAGGAAACACCATATATTTT. Its translation: CASNFVGNTIYF. The J gene is TRBJ1-3, the V gene TRBV2, with D hard to call. The CDR3 is made up of 12 amino acids. The germline V gene encodes CDR1 SNHLY and CDR2 FYNNEI. V lost 7 bases to trimming and J lost 4 bases, with 8 bases between them.

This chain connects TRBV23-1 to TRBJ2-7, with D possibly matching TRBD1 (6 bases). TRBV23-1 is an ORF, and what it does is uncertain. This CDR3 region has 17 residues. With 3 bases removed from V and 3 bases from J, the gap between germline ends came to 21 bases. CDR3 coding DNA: TGCGCCAGCAGTCACCCGCGCCTCACAGGGAATGTCTACGAGCAGTACTTC. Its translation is CASSHPRLTGNVYEQYF.

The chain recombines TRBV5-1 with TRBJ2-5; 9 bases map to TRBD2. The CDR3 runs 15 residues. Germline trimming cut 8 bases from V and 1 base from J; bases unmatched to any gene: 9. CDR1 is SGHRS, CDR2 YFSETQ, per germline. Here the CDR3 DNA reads TGCGCCAGTACTCTTAGCGGGGGACGCCAAGAGACCCAGTACTTC. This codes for CASTLSGGRQETQYF.

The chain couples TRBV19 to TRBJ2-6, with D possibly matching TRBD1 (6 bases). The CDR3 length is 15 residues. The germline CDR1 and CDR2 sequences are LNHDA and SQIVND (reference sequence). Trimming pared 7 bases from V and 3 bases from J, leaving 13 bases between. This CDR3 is CASIHRAGGANVLTF. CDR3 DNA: TGTGCCAGTATCCACAGGGCTGGTGGGGCCAACGTCCTGACTTTC.

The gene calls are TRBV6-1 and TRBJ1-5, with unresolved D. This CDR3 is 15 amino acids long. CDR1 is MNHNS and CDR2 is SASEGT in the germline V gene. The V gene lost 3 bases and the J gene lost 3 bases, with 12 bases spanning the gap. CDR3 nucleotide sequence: TGTGCCAGCAGTGAGCCAAGATGGCTCAATCAGCCCCAGCATTTT. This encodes CASSEPRWLNQPQHF.

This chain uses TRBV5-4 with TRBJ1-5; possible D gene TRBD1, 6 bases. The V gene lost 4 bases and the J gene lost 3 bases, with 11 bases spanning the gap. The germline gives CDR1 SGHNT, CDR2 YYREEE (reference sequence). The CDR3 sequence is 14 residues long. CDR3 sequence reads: CASSLGANNQPQHF. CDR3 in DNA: TGTGCCAGCAGCCTGGGGGCCAACAATCAGCCCCAGCATTTT.

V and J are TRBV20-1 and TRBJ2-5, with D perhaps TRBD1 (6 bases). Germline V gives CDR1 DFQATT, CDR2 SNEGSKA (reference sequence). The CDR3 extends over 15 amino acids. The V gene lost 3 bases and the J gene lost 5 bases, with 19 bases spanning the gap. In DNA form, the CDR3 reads TGCAGTGCTAGTGCATCACAGCAAAGGGGGGAGACCCAGTACTTC. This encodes CSASASQQRGETQYF.

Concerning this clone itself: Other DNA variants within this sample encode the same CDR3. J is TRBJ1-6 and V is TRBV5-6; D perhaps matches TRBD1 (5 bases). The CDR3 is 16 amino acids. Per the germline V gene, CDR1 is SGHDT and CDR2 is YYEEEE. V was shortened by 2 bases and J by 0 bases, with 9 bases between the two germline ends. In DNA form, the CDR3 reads TGTGCCAGCAGCTTAGCCGGGGGCTCCTATAATTCACCCCTCCACTTT. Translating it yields CASSLAGGSYNSPLHF.

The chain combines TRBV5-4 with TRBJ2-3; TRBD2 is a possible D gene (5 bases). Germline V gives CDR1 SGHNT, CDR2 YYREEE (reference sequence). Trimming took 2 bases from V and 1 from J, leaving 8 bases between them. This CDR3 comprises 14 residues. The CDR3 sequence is CASSFGSGTDTQYF. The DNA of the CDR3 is TGTGCCAGCAGCTTTGGTAGCGGCACAGATACGCAGTATTTT.

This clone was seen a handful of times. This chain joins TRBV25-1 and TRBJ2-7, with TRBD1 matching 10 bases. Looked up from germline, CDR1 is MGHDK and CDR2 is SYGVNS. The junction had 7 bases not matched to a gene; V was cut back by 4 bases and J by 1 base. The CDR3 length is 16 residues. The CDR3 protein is CASSALTGGRSYEQYF. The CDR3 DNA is TGTGCCAGCAGTGCCCTGACAGGGGGCCGGTCCTACGAGCAGTACTTC.

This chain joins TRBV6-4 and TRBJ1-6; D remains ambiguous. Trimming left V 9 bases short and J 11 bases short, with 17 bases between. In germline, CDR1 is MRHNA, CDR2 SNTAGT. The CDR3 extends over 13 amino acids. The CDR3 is CASREVTGAPLHF. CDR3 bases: TGTGCCAGTAGGGAGGTGACTGGAGCACCCCTCCACTTT.

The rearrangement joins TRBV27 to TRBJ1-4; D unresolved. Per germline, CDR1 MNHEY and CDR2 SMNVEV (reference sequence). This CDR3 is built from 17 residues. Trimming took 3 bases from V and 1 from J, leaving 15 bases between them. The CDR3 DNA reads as TGTGCCAGCAGTTTGGTTCTCGTTGGAGGAACTAATGAAAAACTGTTTTTT. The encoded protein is CASSLVLVGGTNEKLFF.

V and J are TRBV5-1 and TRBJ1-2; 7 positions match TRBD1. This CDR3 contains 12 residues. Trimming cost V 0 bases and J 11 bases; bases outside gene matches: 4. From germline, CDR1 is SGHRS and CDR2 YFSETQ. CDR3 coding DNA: TGCGCCAGCAGCTTGGAGGGACAGCCGTACACCTTC. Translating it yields CASSLEGQPYTF. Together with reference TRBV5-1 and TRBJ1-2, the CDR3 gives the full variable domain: KAGVTQTPRYLIKTRGQQVTLSCSPISGHRSVSWYQQTPGQGLQFLFEYFSETQRNKGNFPGRFSGRQFSNSRSEMNVSTLELGDSALYLCASSLEGQPYTFGSGTRLTVV.

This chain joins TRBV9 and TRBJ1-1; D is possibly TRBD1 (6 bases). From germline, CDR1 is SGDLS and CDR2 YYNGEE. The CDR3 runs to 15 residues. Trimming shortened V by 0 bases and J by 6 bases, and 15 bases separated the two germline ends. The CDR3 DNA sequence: TGTGCCAGCAGCGTAGATCTCCGGGACACCGCTGAAGCTTTCTTT. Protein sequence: CASSVDLRDTAEAFF.

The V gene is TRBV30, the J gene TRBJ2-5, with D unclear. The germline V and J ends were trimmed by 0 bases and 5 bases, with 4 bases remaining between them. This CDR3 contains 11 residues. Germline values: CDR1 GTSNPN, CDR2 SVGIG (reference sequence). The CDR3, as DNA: TGTGCCTGGAGTGTTCTGGAGACCCAGTACTTC. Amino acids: CAWSVLETQYF.

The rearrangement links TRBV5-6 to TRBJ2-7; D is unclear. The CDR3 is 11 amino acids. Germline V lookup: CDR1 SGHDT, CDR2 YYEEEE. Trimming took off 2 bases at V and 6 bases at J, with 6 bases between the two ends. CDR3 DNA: TGTGCCAGCAGCTTCCAGGCCGAGCAGTACTTC. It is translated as CASSFQAEQYF.

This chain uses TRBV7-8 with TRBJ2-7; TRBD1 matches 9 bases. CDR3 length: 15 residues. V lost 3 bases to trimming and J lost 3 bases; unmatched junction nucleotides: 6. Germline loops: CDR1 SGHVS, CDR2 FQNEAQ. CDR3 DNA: TGTGCCAGCAGCTTTGGGACAGGGCAAGGCTACGAGCAGTACTTC. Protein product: CASSFGTGQGYEQYF.

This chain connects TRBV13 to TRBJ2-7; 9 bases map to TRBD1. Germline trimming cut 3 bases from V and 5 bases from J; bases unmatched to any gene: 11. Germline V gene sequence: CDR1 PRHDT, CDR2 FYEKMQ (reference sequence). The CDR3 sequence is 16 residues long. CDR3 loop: CASSFRLTGGGDEQYF. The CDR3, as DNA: TGTGCCAGCAGCTTCCGGCTAACAGGGGGCGGCGACGAGCAGTACTTC.

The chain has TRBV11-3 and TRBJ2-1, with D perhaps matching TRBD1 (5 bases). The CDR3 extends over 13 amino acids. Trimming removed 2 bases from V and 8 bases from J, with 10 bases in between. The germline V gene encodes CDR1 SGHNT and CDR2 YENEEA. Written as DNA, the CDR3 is TGTGCCAGCAGCTTAACAGGTTCCGATGAGCAGTTCTTC. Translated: CASSLTGSDEQFF.

The CDR3 DNA sequence: TGTGCCAGCAAGGGACTAGCGGGGCCATCCTACAATGAGCAGTTCTTC. This sequence encodes CASKGLAGPSYNEQFF. The gene calls are TRBV27 and TRBJ2-1; 13 positions match TRBD2. The CDR3 loop spans 16 amino acids. Germline CDR1 and CDR2: MNHEY and SMNVEV (reference sequence). Trimming at V came to 7 bases and at J to 1 base, leaving 4 bases not matched to a gene.

The CDR3: CASEGAGYGYTF. In DNA, the CDR3 is TGTGCCAGCGAGGGGGCAGGTTATGGCTACACCTTC. The rearrangement joins TRBV2 to TRBJ1-2, with TRBD1 matching 7 bases. The V segment lost 8 bases and the J segment 5 bases; nucleotides outside the gene matches: 5. CDR1 SNHLY and CDR2 FYNNEI come from the germline V gene. The CDR3 length is 12 residues.

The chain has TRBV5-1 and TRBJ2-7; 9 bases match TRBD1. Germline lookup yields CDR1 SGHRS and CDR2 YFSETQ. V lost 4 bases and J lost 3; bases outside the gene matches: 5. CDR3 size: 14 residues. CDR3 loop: CASSGTGQGYEQYF. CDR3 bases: TGCGCCAGCAGCGGCACGGGACAGGGCTACGAGCAGTACTTC.

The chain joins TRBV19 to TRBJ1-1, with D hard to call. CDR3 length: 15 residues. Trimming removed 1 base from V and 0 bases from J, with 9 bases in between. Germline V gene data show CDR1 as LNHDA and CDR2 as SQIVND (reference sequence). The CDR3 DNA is TGTGCCAGTAGTATAGTGGGAGCGATGAACACTGAAGCTTTCTTT. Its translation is CASSIVGAMNTEAFF.